Below are 10 T cell receptor beta chains sequenced from a single sample in a study of blood T cell repertoires in COVID-19. Assay used: immunoSEQ multiplex PCR; TCRdb lists only in-frame clones, some missing. The sample includes hundreds of thousands of clones, approximately 90% of them seen just once. Specimen: PBMCs or T cells enriched from blood (not recorded which). The receptors originated from a woman aged 55-69 years in a cohort exposed to, infected with or recovered from COVID-19 (not recorded which).

J is TRBJ1-5 and V is TRBV2; no clear D. V was shortened by 4 bases and J by 2 bases, with 9 bases between the two germline ends. The CDR3 totals 14 residues. The germline V gene has CDR1 SNHLY and CDR2 FYNNEI. CDR3 nucleotides: TGTGCCAGCAGTGTCGAGGGTGGCAATCAGCCCCAGCATTTT. It translates to CASSVEGGNQPQHF.

The chain joins TRBV21-1 to TRBJ1-2. TRBV21-1 is a known pseudogene. The CDR3 totals 16 residues. For the CDR3, the DNA is TGTGCCAGCAGCCCGCAAGATCTCGGGGGGGTATATGGCTACACCTTC. Translation gives CASSPQDLGGVYGYTF.

This sequence joins TRBV29-1 and TRBJ1-3, with TRBD1 matching 7 bases. After removal of 4 bases from V and 2 bases from J, the junction contained 2 bases not matched to a gene. Germline-derived CDR1 and CDR2 are SQVTM and ANQGSEA. This CDR3 spans 13 amino acids. CDR3 sequence reads: CSVVTGAGNTIYF. The DNA for the CDR3 is TGCAGCGTTGTTACAGGGGCTGGAAACACCATATATTTT.

This sequence joins TRBV3-1 (or the pseudogene TRBV3-2) and TRBJ2-3, with 7 bases lining up with TRBD2. This CDR3 spans 14 amino acids. Trimming took 4 bases from V and 6 from J; bases not matched to a gene: 7. Germline V gene data show CDR1 as LGHDT and CDR2 as YNNKEL (reference sequence). CDR3: CASSREGRADTQYF. The CDR3, as DNA: TGTGCCAGCAGCCGGGAGGGCAGGGCGGATACGCAGTATTTT.

J is TRBJ1-3 and V is TRBV19; 9 bases agree with TRBD1. The CDR3 runs to 14 residues. Per germline, CDR1 LNHDA and CDR2 SQIVND (reference sequence). Trimming removed 5 bases from V and 2 bases from J; junction bases left unmatched: 1. Written as DNA, the CDR3 is TGTGCCAGTAGTTGGACAGGGGCTGGAAACACCATATATTTT. It yields the protein CASSWTGAGNTIYF. Full variable domain (rest looked up from reference TRBV19 and TRBJ1-3): DGGITQSPKYLFRKEGQNVTLSCEQNLNHDAMYWYRQDPGQGLRLIYYSQIVNDFQKGDIAEGYSVSREKKESFPLTVTSAQKNPTAFYLCASSWTGAGNTIYFGEGSWLTVV.

This sequence joins TRBV7-6 and TRBJ2-7, with 9 bases matching TRBD1. With V trimmed by 5 bases and J by 5 bases, 10 bases remained unmatched. This CDR3 has 15 amino acids. Germline V gene lookup returns CDR1 SGHVS and CDR2 FNYEAQ. CDR3 sequence: CASSIQQGARHEQYF. The CDR3 nucleotides are TGTGCCAGCAGCATCCAACAGGGGGCGAGGCACGAGCAGTACTTC.

The CDR3 DNA follows: TGCGCCAGCAGTGAGTCTTTACTAGCGGGAGCGAAGACCCAGTACTTC. Amino acid sequence: CASSESLLAGAKTQYF. The chain has TRBV10-2 and TRBJ2-5; 11 nucleotides line up with TRBD2. Germline CDR1 and CDR2: WSHSY and SAAADI. Trimming at V came to 0 bases and at J to 6 bases, leaving 6 bases not matched to a gene. This CDR3 region has 16 residues.

This clone was recorded a few times. The V call is TRBV12-5, the J call TRBJ2-1; 14 bases agree with TRBD2. The length of the CDR3 is 14 residues. Germline lookup yields CDR1 LGHNT and CDR2 FRNRAP. J was trimmed by 9 bases and V by 5 bases; bases with no gene match: 3. The CDR3 sequence: CASGPGTSGSEQFF. The CDR3 DNA reads as TGTGCTAGTGGTCCCGGGACTAGCGGGAGTGAGCAGTTCTTC.

This rearrangement joins TRBV5-1 to TRBJ2-2; D call uncertain. Germline-derived CDR1 and CDR2 are SGHRS and YFSETQ. The V end was cut by 3 bases, the J end by 2 bases, with 5 bases between. This CDR3 region has 13 residues. CDR3 loop: CASSSTNTGELFF. CDR3 nucleotides: TGCGCCAGCAGCTCAACTAACACCGGGGAGCTGTTTTTT.

The genes are TRBV10-3 and TRBJ2-1, with 8 bases that match TRBD1. Losses at the gene ends were 2 bases for V and 3 bases for J; bases not matched to a gene: 3. CDR1 ENHRY and CDR2 SYGVKD come from the germline V gene. CDR3 size: 15 residues. CDR3 bases: TGTGCCATCAGTGAGACCGGGACAGGCTACAATGAGCAGTTCTTC. This encodes CAISETGTGYNEQFF.